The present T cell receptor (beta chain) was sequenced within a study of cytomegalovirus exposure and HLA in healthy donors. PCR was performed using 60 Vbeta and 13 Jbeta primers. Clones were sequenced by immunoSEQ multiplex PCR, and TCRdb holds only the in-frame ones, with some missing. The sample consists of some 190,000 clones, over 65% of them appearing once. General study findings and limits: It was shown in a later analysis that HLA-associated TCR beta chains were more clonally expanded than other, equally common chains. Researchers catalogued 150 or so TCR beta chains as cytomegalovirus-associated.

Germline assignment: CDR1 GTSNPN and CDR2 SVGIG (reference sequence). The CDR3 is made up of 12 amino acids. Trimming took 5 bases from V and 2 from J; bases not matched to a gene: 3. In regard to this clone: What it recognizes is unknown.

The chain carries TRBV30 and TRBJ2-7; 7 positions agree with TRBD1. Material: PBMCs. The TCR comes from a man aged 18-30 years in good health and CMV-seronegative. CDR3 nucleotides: TGTGCCTGGCGACAGGGCCCCTACGAGCAGTACTTC. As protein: CAWRQGPYEQYF.